Many counts were recorded for the clone carrying this T cell receptor beta chain. The data originate from a study of technical replicates of blood from a few donors. CDR1 SGDLS and CDR2 YYNGEE come from the germline V gene. This CDR3 spans 15 amino acids. V lost 1 base, J lost 0 bases, and 9 bases lay in between. Assay used: immunoSEQ multiplex PCR; TCRdb lists only in-frame clones, some missing. This table holds about 70,000 clones, 92% found once. This chain connects TRBV9 to TRBJ2-3; D perhaps matches TRBD1 (5 bases). The source of this sequence is a human donor in good health. Sequenced input: T cells isolated from PBMCs. In nucleotides, the CDR3 is TGTGCCAGCAGCGTACGCCCAGGGAGCACAGATACGCAGTATTTT. This gives the protein CASSVRPGSTDTQYF.